These 32 T cell receptor beta chains came from one sample sequenced in a study of cytomegalovirus exposure and HLA in healthy donors. The protocol was immunoSEQ multiplex PCR, while the TCRdb copy is restricted to in-frame clones and leaves out a portion. This sample has about 120,000 clones, with roughly 89% found just once. The sample was PBMCs. All receptors come from a young woman in good health and CMV-seronegative.

The CDR3 bases are TGCGCCAGCAGCCAAGGGGTAAGTGGGCCCTACGAGCAGTACTTC. This sequence encodes CASSQGVSGPYEQYF. This chain links TRBV4-1 with TRBJ2-7; D gene ambiguous. Trimming removed 1 base at V and 2 bases at J, with 12 bases between. Germline V gene data show CDR1 as MGHRA and CDR2 as YSYEKL. The CDR3 has 15 amino acids.

The chain uses TRBV5-1 and TRBJ2-5; D ambiguous. Trimming took off 0 bases at V and 2 bases at J, with 8 bases between the two ends. The CDR3 has 14 residues. CDR1 and CDR2 (germline): SGHRS, YFSETQ. CDR3 loop: CASSLDAGQETQYF. CDR3 DNA sequence: TGCGCCAGCAGCTTGGACGCAGGACAAGAGACCCAGTACTTC.

This chain joins TRBV6-1 and TRBJ1-5; D remains unclear. The CDR3 loop spans 13 amino acids. V was trimmed by 2 bases and J by 5 bases, leaving 7 bases between them. Germline V gene sequence: CDR1 MNHNS, CDR2 SASEGT. The CDR3 DNA sequence: TGTGCCAGCAGTGAAAATTTCGATCAGCCCCAGCATTTT. This sequence encodes CASSENFDQPQHF.

The chain links TRBV6-6 to TRBJ2-1; 10 positions agree with TRBD2. This CDR3 has 14 residues. Looked up from germline, CDR1 is MNHNY and CDR2 is SVGAGI (reference sequence). J gave up 6 bases and V 4 bases, and 3 bases lay outside the gene matches. Here the CDR3 reads CASSWERGGNEQFF. Written as DNA, the CDR3 is TGTGCCAGCAGTTGGGAGCGGGGGGGCAATGAGCAGTTCTTC.

V and J are TRBV19 and TRBJ1-1; possibly TRBD1 for D (5 bases). The CDR3 is 18 amino acids. V lost 3 bases and J lost 6, with 26 bases in between. The germline V gene has CDR1 LNHDA and CDR2 SQIVND (reference sequence). The CDR3 DNA reads as TGTGCCAGTAGTATGGTCTACAGGAGGTTCGGGAGAAATGCTGAAGCTTTCTTT. This translates into CASSMVYRRFGRNAEAFF.

The V gene is TRBV18, the J gene TRBJ1-2; 9 bases are shared with TRBD1. Trimming at V came to 4 bases and at J to 6 bases, leaving 3 bases not matched to a gene. The germline V gene encodes CDR1 KGHSH and CDR2 LQKENI. The CDR3 has 13 amino acids. CDR3 sequence reads: CASSLQGANGYTF. CDR3 in DNA: TGTGCCAGCTCACTACAGGGGGCGAATGGCTACACCTTC.

This clone was detected only once. The chain combines TRBV2 with TRBJ1-2; maybe TRBD1 (6 bases). Germline V gene sequence: CDR1 SNHLY, CDR2 FYNNEI. This CDR3 comprises 14 residues. V was shortened by 1 base and J by 6 bases, with 12 bases between the two germline ends. CDR3 sequence (DNA): TGTGCCAGCAGTGAAGGTCGGGGGGCGGATGGCTACACCTTC. Its protein is CASSEGRGADGYTF. Based on the CDR3 plus reference TRBV2 and TRBJ1-2, the full variable domain is EPEVTQTPSHQVTQMGQEVILRCVPISNHLYFYWYRQILGQKVEFLVSFYNNEISEKSEIFDDQFSVERPDGSNFTLKIRSTKLEDSAMYFCASSEGRGADGYTFGSGTRLTVV.

J is TRBJ1-3 and V is TRBV14; D is unresolved. Per the germline V gene, CDR1 is SGHDN and CDR2 is FVKESK. The CDR3 is 14 residues long. Trimming took 2 bases from V and 0 from J, leaving 5 bases between them. The CDR3: CASSQRPSGNTIYF. CDR3 nucleotides: TGTGCCAGCAGCCAACGTCCCTCTGGAAACACCATATATTTT.

This clone was observed a single time. The rearrangement joins TRBV19 to TRBJ1-2, with D perhaps TRBD1 (6 bases). The CDR3 is made up of 16 amino acids. V dropped 3 bases and J dropped 4 bases, with 18 bases sitting between them. The germline V gene has CDR1 LNHDA and CDR2 SQIVND (reference sequence). CDR3 sequence: CASSMELRDKIYGYTF. The CDR3 nucleotides are TGTGCCAGTAGTATGGAGTTACGGGACAAGATCTATGGCTACACCTTC. Looking up the rest from reference TRBV19 and TRBJ1-2 gives the full variable domain: DGGITQSPKYLFRKEGQNVTLSCEQNLNHDAMYWYRQDPGQGLRLIYYSQIVNDFQKGDIAEGYSVSREKKESFPLTVTSAQKNPTAFYLCASSMELRDKIYGYTFGSGTRLTVV.

The CDR3 spells CASSWGGYTDTQYF. CDR3 DNA sequence: TGTGCCAGCAGCTGGGGGGGCTACACAGATACGCAGTATTTT. This chain links TRBV7-3 with TRBJ2-3; the D gene is possibly TRBD2 (7 bases). Germline CDR1 reads SGHTA; CDR2 reads FQGTGA. This CDR3 is 14 amino acids long. V shed 4 bases and J shed 2 bases, with 10 bases lying between them.

This sequence joins TRBV6-1 and TRBJ2-3; tentative D call: TRBD1 (6 bases). The V end was cut by 3 bases, the J end by 4 bases, with 14 bases between. CDR1 MNHNS and CDR2 SASEGT come from the germline V gene. This CDR3 is built from 15 residues. The CDR3 bases are TGTGCCAGCAGTGATGGCCAGGGGTGGTCAGATACGCAGTATTTT. This encodes CASSDGQGWSDTQYF.

The rearrangement joins TRBV19 to TRBJ1-2, with D perhaps matching TRBD1 (5 bases). In germline, CDR1 is LNHDA, CDR2 SQIVND (reference sequence). V shed 7 bases and J shed 8 bases, with 17 bases lying between them. There are 13 residues in the CDR3. CDR3 sequence: CASKYNQGSGYTF. The CDR3 coding sequence is TGTGCCAGTAAATACAATCAGGGTAGCGGCTACACCTTC.

By proportion, this clone is medium-sized. The chain carries TRBV19 and TRBJ2-2; no firm D call. The CDR3 is made up of 12 amino acids. The V gene's germline CDR1 is LNHDA and CDR2 SQIVND (reference sequence). Trimming stripped 5 bases from V and 6 bases from J, with 7 bases between. The CDR3: CASSQFAGELFF. The DNA for the CDR3 is TGTGCCAGTAGTCAGTTTGCCGGGGAGCTGTTTTTT.

In DNA form, the CDR3 reads TGTGCCAGCAGCTTAGAGGTGACAGGGAACGGCTACACCTTC. Translating it yields CASSLEVTGNGYTF. The V gene is TRBV7-6, the J gene TRBJ1-2; 7 bases agree with TRBD1. The CDR3 length is 14 residues. The germline CDR1 and CDR2 sequences are SGHVS and FNYEAQ. V lost 1 base to trimming and J lost 8 bases; unmatched junction nucleotides: 7. The full variable domain, its missing parts supplied by reference TRBV7-6 and TRBJ1-2, is GAGVSQSPRYKVTKRGQDVALRCDPISGHVSLYWYRQALGQGPEFLTYFNYEAQQDKSGLPNDRFSAERPEGSISTLTIQRTEQRDSAMYRCASSLEVTGNGYTFGSGTRLTVV.

The chain uses TRBV19 and TRBJ1-5; D unresolved. The germline V and J ends were trimmed by 5 bases and 4 bases, with 15 bases remaining between them. The germline CDR1 and CDR2 sequences are LNHDA and SQIVND (reference sequence). This CDR3 comprises 15 residues. This chain's CDR3 is CASSAQEASNQPQHF. For the CDR3, the DNA is TGTGCCAGTAGTGCGCAGGAGGCCTCTAATCAGCCCCAGCATTTT.

The chain uses TRBV29-1 and TRBJ2-7, with 11 bases fitting TRBD2. V shed 4 bases, J shed 5 bases, and the junction held 13 bases outside the gene matches. CDR1 and CDR2 (germline): SQVTM, ANQGSEA. This CDR3 is 16 amino acids long. CDR3 coding DNA: TGCAGCGTTGTTATACTAGCGGGGGACGACTACGACGAGCAGTACTTC. Translation: CSVVILAGDDYDEQYF.

The chain combines TRBV7-9 with TRBJ1-2; D may be TRBD1 (5 bases). V was pared by 5 bases and J by 0 bases, with 13 bases between. CDR3 length equals 15 residues. Germline V gene lookup returns CDR1 SEHNR and CDR2 FQNEAQ (reference sequence). This chain's CDR3 is CASSPEAGANYGYTF. DNA for the CDR3: TGTGCCAGCAGCCCCGAGGCGGGGGCTAACTATGGCTACACCTTC.

J is TRBJ1-2 and V is TRBV9, with D possibly matching TRBD1 (5 bases). The CDR3 totals 16 residues. Germline CDR1 is SGDLS and CDR2 is YYNGEE. The V gene lost 2 bases and the J gene lost 1 base, with 15 bases spanning the gap. The DNA of the CDR3 is TGTGCCAGCAGCGTTATGGAAGCAGGGTTTAACTATGGCTACACCTTC. Protein product: CASSVMEAGFNYGYTF.

The genes are TRBV6-5 and TRBJ2-1; D not certain. The V end was cut by 6 bases, the J end by 4 bases, with 4 bases between. Germline V gene data show CDR1 as MNHEY and CDR2 as SVGAGI. The CDR3 spans 11 residues. CDR3 nucleotide sequence: TGTGCCAGCAGCCTTTACAATGAGCAGTTCTTC. This gives the protein CASSLYNEQFF.

This clone was seen only once. The chain is built from TRBV4-2 and TRBJ2-3; 9 nucleotides agree with TRBD1. V lost 2 bases and J lost 6; bases outside the gene matches: 9. Germline V gene sequence: CDR1 LGHNA, CDR2 YNFKEQ. The CDR3 contains 16 residues. The CDR3 is CASSQNTGGGDDTQYF. CDR3 coding DNA: TGTGCCAGCAGCCAAAACACAGGGGGCGGGGACGATACGCAGTATTTT.

CDR3 DNA: TGCAGCGTTGGACAGTCCACAACTGATACGCAGTATTTT. It specifies CSVGQSTTDTQYF. This chain links TRBV29-1 with TRBJ2-3; maybe TRBD1 (5 bases). Per the germline V gene, CDR1 is SQVTM and CDR2 is ANQGSEA. CDR3 length equals 13 residues. V was trimmed by 4 bases and J by 6 bases, leaving 14 bases between them.

The chain carries TRBV19 and TRBJ2-5; 11 nucleotides match TRBD1. CDR3 length equals 14 residues. Looked up from germline, CDR1 is LNHDA and CDR2 is SQIVND (reference sequence). Unmatched junction bases numbered 4, after V lost 6 bases and J lost 4 bases. This CDR3 is CASRRDRGSETQYF. CDR3 DNA: TGTGCCAGTAGACGGGACAGGGGGTCAGAGACCCAGTACTTC.

The chain is built from TRBV7-9 and TRBJ1-1; D gene ambiguous. Germline CDR1 is SEHNR and CDR2 is FQNEAQ (reference sequence). V was cut by 1 base and J by 11 bases, with 14 bases left in between. The CDR3 is 13 residues long. The CDR3 DNA reads as TGTGCCAGCAGCTTAGATCAAATGCGCTCGGCTTTCTTT. Translation gives CASSLDQMRSAFF.

This sequence joins TRBV7-3 and TRBJ2-1; TRBD2 aligns across 8 bases. The CDR3 consists of 15 residues. Germline lookup yields CDR1 SGHTA and CDR2 FQGTGA. The ends lost 3 bases at V and 0 bases at J; junction bases unmatched: 1. CDR3 sequence: CASSFAGGSYNEQFF. The CDR3, as DNA: TGTGCCAGCAGCTTCGCGGGGGGCTCCTACAATGAGCAGTTCTTC.

The V call is TRBV25-1, the J call TRBJ1-5, with D possibly TRBD1 on 6 matching bases. The CDR3 extends over 18 amino acids. Germline CDR1 reads MGHDK; CDR2 reads SYGVNS. Trimming stripped 4 bases from V and 1 base from J, with 20 bases between. CDR3 residues: CASSAGAVPPGSNQPQHF. CDR3 bases: TGTGCCAGCAGTGCAGGGGCAGTCCCTCCGGGGAGCAATCAGCCCCAGCATTTT.

This clone came up once. This chain joins TRBV29-1 and TRBJ1-3; weak D call: TRBD1 (6 bases). Germline V lookup: CDR1 SQVTM, CDR2 ANQGSEA. The CDR3 is 13 amino acids. V lost 6 bases to trimming and J lost 3 bases, with 12 bases between them. The CDR3 loop is CSVTGSGGNTIYF. The CDR3 DNA sequence: TGCAGCGTGACAGGATCGGGTGGAAACACCATATATTTT.

V usage is TRBV19 and J usage is TRBJ2-3; 9 bases align to TRBD1. Germline lookup yields CDR1 LNHDA and CDR2 SQIVND (reference sequence). The CDR3 has 14 amino acids. V shed 10 bases, J shed 4 bases, and the junction held 9 bases outside the gene matches. CDR3 bases: TGTGCCACCCGGGACAGGGTTTTAGCAGATACGCAGTATTTT. Protein: CATRDRVLADTQYF.

The CDR3 spells CASRRDRASPLHF. The CDR3 bases are TGTGCCAGCAGACGGGACAGGGCATCACCCCTCCACTTT. The chain carries TRBV6-5 and TRBJ1-6; TRBD1 matches at 9 bases. The CDR3 sequence is 13 residues long. The V gene's germline CDR1 is MNHEY and CDR2 SVGAGI. Unmatched junction bases numbered 4, after V lost 6 bases and J lost 10 bases.

The chain joins TRBV6-5 to TRBJ1-1; D perhaps matches TRBD1 (5 bases). Trimming stripped 5 bases from V and 2 bases from J, with 15 bases between. CDR1 is MNHEY, CDR2 SVGAGI, per germline. The CDR3 runs 15 residues. The CDR3 DNA is TGTGCCAGCAGTCCCATGGGGGGGGGAAACACTGAAGCTTTCTTT. Protein: CASSPMGGGNTEAFF.

This clone was detected only once. The chain has TRBV28 and TRBJ1-5; D uncertain. The CDR3 totals 16 residues. Germline V CDR1 and CDR2: MDHEN, SYDVKM. V dropped 5 bases and J dropped 2 bases, with 16 bases sitting between them. The CDR3 DNA reads as TGTGCCAGCAGTCTGGGAGGTAGTATGGGCAATCAGCCCCAGCATTTT. This codes for CASSLGGSMGNQPQHF.

J is TRBJ1-1 and V is TRBV7-3; D might be TRBD1 (6 bases). Germline V gene lookup returns CDR1 SGHTA and CDR2 FQGTGA. The CDR3 is 14 amino acids. With 3 bases removed from V and 4 bases from J, the gap between germline ends came to 12 bases. The CDR3 here is CASSLTGRGTEAFF. As DNA, the CDR3 is TGTGCCAGCAGCTTGACAGGTCGAGGCACTGAAGCTTTCTTT.

V and J are TRBV6-5 and TRBJ1-2, with 10 bases matching TRBD1. From germline, CDR1 is MNHEY and CDR2 SVGAGI. V shed 2 bases and J 6 bases; nucleotides not matched to a gene: 6. The CDR3 spans 15 residues. The DNA of the CDR3 is TGTGCCAGCAGTTACCTTTTGACAGGGGGCGATGGCTACACCTTC. It codes for CASSYLLTGGDGYTF.